This TCR beta chain comes out of a study of T-cell memory formation after mild COVID-19. Germline V CDR1 and CDR2: SQVTM, ANQGSEA. V shed 6 bases and J shed 0 bases, with 21 bases lying between them. CDR3 size: 17 residues. Each CDR3 protein is one row after TCRdb ran MiXCR on the 5' RACE reads. The profile shows approximately 410,000 distinct CDR3 sequences, around a quarter of them singletons. This TCR came from an adult woman who had mild COVID-19 (a few samples of this study predate the infection). Cell type and time point are not known. The material sequenced was PBMCs or a T cell subset sorted from them (not recorded which). This rearrangement joins TRBV29-1 to TRBJ2-1; the D gene is possibly TRBD2 (5 bases). The DNA for the CDR3 is TGCAGCGTGCATGGAGGTGGGCAGTTAGACTCCTACAATGAGCAGTTCTTC. Translating it yields CSVHGGGQLDSYNEQFF.